This T cell receptor (beta chain) was observed in a study of Japanese encephalitis immunity and Zika vaccine responses (dated by TCRdb to 2020 to 2022). For the wider study: The included participants were given three 5.0 ug doses of alum-adjuvanted ZPIV at weeks 0, 4 and 28. The study tested whether prior Japanese encephalitis virus (JEV) or yellow fever virus (YFV) vaccination shaped CD4 T cell responses to the Zika vaccine. For stimulation, either ZIKV structural-protein peptide pools divided into flavivirus-conserved and non-conserved sets were used, or JEV or YFV peptides matching the pre-vaccination. ZIKV peptides were 15-mers overlapping by 11 residues, selected for NetMHCpan/NetMHCII-predicted epitopes with affinity below 50 nM. TCR repertoires from three flavivirus-naive individuals were also analyzed at weeks 2, 6 and 52 after the start of ZPIV vaccination. Approximately twelve participants received one dose of YFV vaccine (YF-VAX) before ZPIV, and fewer than ten participants were flavivirus-naive. For TCR sequencing, six representative participants were selected from each pre-vaccination group, and samples were taken at week 0 (after pre-vaccination, before ZPIV) and at week 52. Two to three months ahead of the first ZPIV dose, about 12 participants were given JEV vaccine (IXIARO) as a two-dose regimen with the doses 28 days apart.

This clonotype occurred many times. No base quality information exists; no much larger clone differs at one position. PBMCs were stained with CellTrace CFSE and grown for under seven days in RPMI containing around 8.7% human serum and peptide pools at about 0.98 ug/mL each. Unfixed proliferating CD4 T cells were sorted on a BD FACSAria as live CD56-CD19-CD16-CD3+CD4+ CFSE-low cells. The enrolled adults were healthy and tested seronegative for ZIKV, JEV, YFV, DENV and WNV on microneutralization screening. Samples were obtained from a phase 1, double-blinded, randomized, placebo-controlled trial of an alum-adjuvanted Zika purified-inactivated virus (ZPIV) vaccine. Peripheral blood mononuclear cells were isolated using a standard procedure and kept frozen in liquid nitrogen until needed. Receptor libraries were prepared by 5' RACE. Before sequencing, the TCRbeta libraries were pooled in proportion to the number of cells sorted for each library. Total RNA from sorted cells was extracted with RNAzol RT, and cDNA was made with an oligo(dT) primer and a template-switching oligo. Using Kapa HiFi, PCR amplified the TCRbeta V-CDR3-J region between a SMARTer oligo primer and a TCRbeta constant-region primer. Illumina adaptors and sample-specific index barcodes were added in a second PCR, with HighPrep bead cleanup and a Bioanalyzer check confirming a band of roughly 650 bp. Sequencing of the libraries was done on an Illumina MiSeq using 2x151 bp paired-end reads. The paper's processing steps were these. Reads were demultiplexed with an in-house Java program, and TCRbeta annotations were assigned and clonotypes were counted with MiXCR. Repertoire overlap used Morisita-Horn indices from the R package vegan, with UPGMA clustering and Circos plots of recurring clonotypes. Shannon diversity and richness were normalized to the maximum possible value based on input cell numbers, so that values between 0 and 1 were obtained. CDR3beta sequences were aligned with MUSCLE, distances were computed with SeqinR, and multidimensional scaling was plotted in R. TCRdb trimmed the raw reads at Q25, called clones with MiXCR and kept productive beta chains. Every distinct CDR3 protein forms one entry, paired with its most common genes and DNA. The V and J calls come from TCRdb's annotation, not from the publication. This sample holds about a thousand distinct CDR3 sequences; 3% to 3.5% were observed only once. Of the sample, under 20% falls within the top ten clones.

The CDR3 contains 13 residues, cysteine and phenylalanine counted. The DNA shown is the 39-base CDR3, in frame from base 1. V is pruned by 4 bases and J by 4 bases, leaving 1 base of the junction without a gene match. Study-wide findings and limitations: Peptide-pool deconvolution was not performed because of sample size limitations, and consequently the individual peptides driving cross-reactive responses were not identified. Samples were clustered by participant, with no similarity observed between individuals, suggesting that no public TCRs were detected. JEV-pre-vaccinated donors showed higher repertoire similarity across time-points and stimulations than YFV-pre-vaccinated donors, indicating more clonotypes common to ZIKV and JEV stimulation. After ZPIV, a significant decrease in repertoire richness of CD4 T cells responding to conserved ZIKV epitopes was observed in JEV-pre-vaccinated donors. The analysis was restricted to a subset of trial participants with three doses and adequate samples, and the entire vaccinated cohort was not analyzed. Only a few individuals showed CD8 T cell responses to ZIKV peptide pools, and those responses were very low in magnitude.

This sequence uses TRBV12-3 or TRBV12-4 and TRBJ1-2; TRBD1 aligns with 9 central bases. This sequence originates from an adult man who received an inactivated Zika virus vaccine. Sequencing was performed on antigen-activated CD4+ T cells from blood, cultured, taken during a Zika inactivated vaccine study. In nucleotides, the sequence is TGTGCCAGCAGTTCGGGACAGGGCTATGGCTACACCTTC. Its protein reads: CASSSGQGYGYTF.